The clone carrying this T cell receptor beta chain appeared a single time. The sample belongs to a study of blood T cell repertoires in COVID-19. V lost 10 bases, J lost 5 bases, and 20 bases lay in between. The CDR3 is 14 amino acids. The V gene's germline CDR1 is MNHEY and CDR2 SVGAGI. Profiling relied on immunoSEQ multiplex PCR, and the TCRdb table lists in-frame clones only, not all of them. The sample comprises 100,000 to 150,000 clones, under 80% of which are singletons, and 2% to 3% rests with the top ten. The clonotype originates from a man aged 50 to 59 with acute or convalescent COVID-19. The chain is built from TRBV6-5 and TRBJ1-1, with D uncertain. The sequenced sample was peripheral blood. This chain's CDR3 is CANLLGRRSTEAFF. CDR3 DNA: TGTGCCAACTTGTTAGGGCGGAGGAGTACTGAAGCTTTCTTT.